One sample yielded the 16 T cell receptor beta chains listed below, sequenced in a study of cytomegalovirus exposure and HLA in healthy donors. The study ran its PCR with 60 Vbeta and 13 Jbeta primers. Produced via immunoSEQ multiplex PCR; TCRdb's table is partial and in-frame only. The table for this sample gives tens of thousands of clones. The specimen sequenced was PBMCs. The source of these receptors is a woman aged 40 to 50 in good health and CMV-seropositive.

The gene calls are TRBV6-6 and TRBJ2-2; 7 positions agree with TRBD2. Looked up from germline, CDR1 is MNHNY and CDR2 is SVGAGI (reference sequence). V lost 5 bases and J lost 4; bases outside the gene matches: 4. The CDR3 runs 14 residues. In nucleotides, the CDR3 is TGTGCCAGCAGTCCTATAGCGGGCACCGGGGAGCTGTTTTTT. This sequence encodes CASSPIAGTGELFF.

The rearrangement links TRBV7-3 to TRBJ2-3; 7 nucleotides line up with TRBD2. The CDR3 length is 15 residues. Germline CDR1 SGHTA, CDR2 FQGTGA. V lost 4 bases to trimming and J lost 0 bases; unmatched junction nucleotides: 4. CDR3 nucleotide sequence: TGTGCCAGCAGCTCGCAGCGGGGAAGCACAGATACGCAGTATTTT. Its translation: CASSSQRGSTDTQYF.

This chain connects TRBV5-1 to TRBJ2-1; 9 bases are a match to TRBD2. CDR1 and CDR2 from the germline V gene are SGHRS and YFSETQ. Trimming removed 5 bases from V and 5 bases from J; junction bases left unmatched: 17. The CDR3 spans 18 residues. The CDR3 DNA is TGCGCCAGCAGACCACGGACTAGCGTTTTGGTAAGGAACAATGAGCAGTTCTTC. It specifies CASRPRTSVLVRNNEQFF.

The chain recombines TRBV7-9 with TRBJ2-3; D call uncertain. V lost 5 bases and J 2 bases, leaving 8 bases between the germline ends. Germline CDR1 SEHNR, CDR2 FQNEAQ (reference sequence). CDR3 length: 13 residues. Written as DNA, the CDR3 is TGTGCCAGCAGCGAGAGCCACACAGATACGCAGTATTTT. This encodes CASSESHTDTQYF.

This chain links TRBV6-1 with TRBJ2-5; 7 bases match TRBD1. The DNA matches TRBJ2-7 better at its end, which makes the J call doubtful. CDR1 and CDR2 (germline): MNHNS, SASEGT. This CDR3 comprises 13 residues. The CDR3: CASSQTGSYEQYF. The CDR3 DNA sequence: TGTGCCAGCAGTCAGACAGGGTCCTACGAGCAGTACTTC.

The rearrangement joins TRBV27 to TRBJ2-3; a weak D match, TRBD1 (6 bases). The CDR3 runs to 17 residues. Germline V lookup: CDR1 MNHEY, CDR2 SMNVEV (reference sequence). V was trimmed by 5 bases and J by 0 bases, leaving 18 bases between them. The CDR3, as DNA: TGTGCCAGCAGTGGCCGGGACACAGGAGTTAGCACAGATACGCAGTATTTT. Translation: CASSGRDTGVSTDTQYF.

The chain is built from TRBV11-3 and TRBJ2-1, with 7 bases aligning to TRBD1. CDR3 length: 14 amino acids. Germline CDR1 and CDR2: SGHNT and YENEEA. V lost 2 bases and J lost 6; bases outside the gene matches: 4. The CDR3 protein is CASSLNTGANEQFF. The CDR3 coding sequence is TGTGCCAGCAGCTTAAACACAGGGGCCAATGAGCAGTTCTTC.

This chain uses TRBV6-1 with TRBJ1-5; 7 bases align to TRBD1. V dropped 8 bases and J dropped 5; count of bases not matched to a gene: 3. Germline CDR1 and CDR2: MNHNS and SASEGT. CDR3 length equals 12 residues. The CDR3 is CASRDSDQPQHF. Here the CDR3 DNA reads TGTGCCAGCCGGGACAGTGATCAGCCCCAGCATTTT.

The CDR3 spells CASSVFRTGGGIEAFF. Written as DNA, the CDR3 is TGTGCCAGCAGCGTGTTCCGGACAGGGGGCGGGATTGAAGCTTTCTTT. The chain recombines TRBV9 with TRBJ1-1; 11 positions agree with TRBD1. J gave up 7 bases and V 2 bases, and 10 bases lay outside the gene matches. The CDR3 is made up of 16 amino acids. Germline values: CDR1 SGDLS, CDR2 YYNGEE.

Note on this clone: The junction differs from germline at one of its ends, possibly a read error. The chain couples TRBV7-2 to TRBJ1-5; D gene uncertain. CDR3 length: 12 amino acids. Germline V gene sequence: CDR1 SGHTA, CDR2 FQGNSA. DNA of the CDR3: TGTGCCAACAGCGAAGCTAATCAGCCCCAGCATTTT. Translating it yields CANSEANQPQHF.

The chain joins TRBV7-3 to TRBJ2-2; TRBD2 might be the D (6 bases). The V gene lost 4 bases and the J gene lost 1 base, with 25 bases spanning the gap. The CDR3 contains 20 residues. Per germline, CDR1 SGHTA and CDR2 FQGTGA. The CDR3 region has the DNA TGTGCCAGCAGCTCAGCACCAGTTTACACGGGGGAAGGGAACACCGGGGAGCTGTTTTTT. Protein product: CASSSAPVYTGEGNTGELFF.

The J gene is TRBJ2-7, the V gene TRBV7-9; D is possibly TRBD1 (6 bases). The CDR3 is made up of 14 amino acids. Germline V gene data show CDR1 as SEHNR and CDR2 as FQNEAQ (reference sequence). V lost 1 base and J lost 3, with 10 bases in between. The DNA of the CDR3 is TGTGCCAGCAGCTTAGGGGGCAGGGGCTACGAGCAGTACTTC. This encodes CASSLGGRGYEQYF.

The rearrangement links TRBV30 to TRBJ2-7, with 11 positions matching TRBD1. The germline V gene encodes CDR1 GTSNPN and CDR2 SVGIG (reference sequence). The CDR3 has 15 residues. J lost 1 base, V lost 2 bases, and 4 bases had no gene match. The CDR3 sequence: CAWSKGQGASYEQYF. The CDR3 DNA reads TGTGCCTGGAGTAAAGGACAGGGGGCATCCTACGAGCAGTACTTC.

The chain has TRBV7-9 and TRBJ2-5, with D possibly TRBD2 on 5 matching bases. This CDR3 has 14 amino acids. Trimming shortened V by 5 bases and J by 5 bases, and 15 bases separated the two germline ends. In germline, CDR1 is SEHNR, CDR2 FQNEAQ (reference sequence). The CDR3 here is CASSPPRPGETQYF. CDR3 DNA sequence: TGTGCCAGCAGCCCCCCAAGGCCGGGGGAGACCCAGTACTTC.

The chain uses TRBV19 and TRBJ2-7; tentative D call: TRBD1 (5 bases). From germline, CDR1 is LNHDA and CDR2 SQIVND (reference sequence). Trimming stripped 5 bases from V and 0 bases from J, with 17 bases between. The CDR3 is 16 residues long. The CDR3 reads CASSPDGAQSSYEQYF. CDR3 DNA: TGTGCCAGTAGTCCCGATGGGGCTCAGAGCTCCTACGAGCAGTACTTC.

This chain connects TRBV9 to TRBJ1-3; no firm D call. The germline V gene encodes CDR1 SGDLS and CDR2 YYNGEE. V was shortened by 4 bases and J by 0 bases, with 11 bases between the two germline ends. CDR3 length equals 15 residues. For the CDR3, the DNA is TGTGCCAGCAGCCTAGACACCAGCTCTGGAAACACCATATATTTT. Its translation is CASSLDTSSGNTIYF.